This T cell receptor (beta chain) was recorded in a study of CD8 T cells in Susac syndrome (dated by TCRdb to between 2018 and 2020). Background on the whole study: Whether CD8+ T cell activation and differentiation in Susac syndrome was antigen driven was tested using repertoire sequencing.

In the germline V gene, CDR1 corresponds to KGHSY and CDR2 to FQNENV. The CDR3 spans 14 residues, from the cysteine through the phenylalanine. Only the CDR3 part of the read is kept: 42 bases, read in frame from the first base. V loses 5 bases at its end and J loses 6 bases; junction bases beyond the gene matches: 8. RNA was extracted with the RNeasy kit and roughly 0.5 to 1 ug was reverse transcribed using random hexamers. The immunoSEQ multiplex PCR assay, which covers 54 Vbeta and 13 Jbeta segments, was used to amplify TCR beta CDR3 regions. PCR amplification bias was corrected using a synthetic template baseline for primer optimization and computational correction. As for the original processing: Only productive sequences were kept, with reads annotated to V, D and J genes according to IMGT and analyzed in immunoSEQ Analyzer. Clonality was calculated as one minus the Shannon entropy normalized by log2 of the number of productive unique sequences. For each patient and control, public and private clones were evaluated among the 100 most prevalent clones. Clones were defined as Susac-specific when absent from the healthy and MS cohorts, from some 1,100 published viral clones and from other ImmuneACCESS disease sequences. TCRdb applied fastp at Q25 and MiXCR to the public reads, then kept only in-frame beta chains. Identical CDR3 protein sequences are pooled into one entry, listed with their most common genes and DNA. The V and J calls were determined by TCRdb, not by the authors. The sample has around 170,000 distinct CDR3 sequences on record, about 90% of them singletons. Roughly 0.08% of the sample goes to the ten largest clones.

Results the study describes overall, beyond this receptor: The study acknowledged that relatively few individuals were included in the TCR sequencing and HLA analysis.

Peripheral blood CD8+ and CD4+ T cells from healthy donors, Susac syndrome patients and multiple sclerosis patients were profiled by high-throughput TCR beta sequencing. Healthy donors were included as age- and sex-matched controls. Bulk CD8+ and CD4+ T cells were purified by magnetic negative isolation, whereas CD8+ TEMRA cells were enriched by FACS. Blood was collected in EDTA tubes and processed within 24 hours, with PBMCs isolated through density gradient centrifugation. PBMCs destined for TCR sequencing were cryopreserved in liquid nitrogen and later thawed in a 37 °C water bath. The sorted or isolated CD4+, CD8+ and CD8+ TEMRA cells had a purity of 90% or higher. In the case of this clonotype: What this receptor recognizes is not known. No per-base quality is available; no much larger clone lies one base away.

The V and J genes are TRBV16 and TRBJ2-7, with TRBD1 identical over 9 junction bases. This receptor was taken from a human donor in good health. The sample taken for sequencing was CD4+ T cells from PBMCs. DNA sequence: TGTGCCAGCAGCGGTTCGGGACAGGGCTCCGAGCAGTACTTC. Protein translation: CASSGSGQGSEQYF. The reference TRBV16 and TRBJ2-7 proteins fill in what lies around the CDR3, so the full variable domain reads GEEVAQTPKHLVRGEGQKAKLYCAPIKGHSYVFWYQQVLKNEFKFLISFQNENVFDETGMPKERFSAKCLPNSPCSLEIQATKLEDSAVYFCASSGSGQGSEQYFGPGTRLTVT.